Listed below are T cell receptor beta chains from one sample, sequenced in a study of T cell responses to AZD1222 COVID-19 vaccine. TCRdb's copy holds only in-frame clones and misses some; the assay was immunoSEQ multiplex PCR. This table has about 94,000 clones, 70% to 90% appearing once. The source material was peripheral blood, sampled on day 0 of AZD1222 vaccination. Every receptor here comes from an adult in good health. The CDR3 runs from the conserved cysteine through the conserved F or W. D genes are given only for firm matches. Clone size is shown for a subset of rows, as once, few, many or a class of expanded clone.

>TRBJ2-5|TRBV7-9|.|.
CASSLHVSETQYF
TGTGCCAGCAGCTTACACGTTTCAGAGACCCAGTACTTC
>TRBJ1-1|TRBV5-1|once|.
CASSLTGPNTEAFF
TGCGCCAGCAGCTTGACAGGACCCAACACTGAAGCTTTCTTT
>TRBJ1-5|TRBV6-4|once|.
CASSARHGGDQPQHF
TGTGCCAGCAGCGCCCGGCATGGAGGGGACCAGCCCCAGCATTTT
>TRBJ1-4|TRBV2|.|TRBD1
CASQGETNEKLFF
TGTGCCAGCCAGGGGGAAACTAATGAAAAACTGTTTTTT
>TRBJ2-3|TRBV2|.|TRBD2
CASSRLAGALTDTQYF
TGTGCCAGCAGTCGACTAGCGGGGGCCCTCACAGATACGCAGTATTTT
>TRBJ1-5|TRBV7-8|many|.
CASSKGDLVNQPQHF
TGTGCCAGCAGCAAGGGGGACCTCGTCAATCAGCCCCAGCATTTT
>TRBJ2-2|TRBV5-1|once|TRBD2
CASRLYGGATGELFF
TGCGCCAGCAGACTTTACGGGGGGGCAACCGGGGAGCTGTTTTTT
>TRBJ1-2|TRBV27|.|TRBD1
CASSPGQGYGYTF
TGTGCCAGCAGTCCAGGACAGGGGTATGGCTACACCTTC
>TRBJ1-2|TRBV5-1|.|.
CASSLDQGGNYGYTF
TGCGCCAGCAGCTTGGATCAGGGTGGTAACTATGGCTACACCTTC
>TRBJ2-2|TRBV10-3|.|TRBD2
CASAGGNTGELFF
TGTGCCTCCGCGGGGGGGAACACCGGGGAGCTGTTTTTT
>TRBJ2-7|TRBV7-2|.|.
CASSLSPGANYEQYF
TGTGCCAGCAGCTTATCGCCCGGGGCCAACTACGAGCAGTACTTC
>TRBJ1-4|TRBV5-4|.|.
CASSLGQQNEKLFF
TGTGCCAGCAGCTTGGGACAGCAGAATGAAAAACTGTTTTTT
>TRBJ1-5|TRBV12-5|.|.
CASGLDGDQPQHF
TGTGCTAGTGGTCTCGACGGAGATCAGCCCCAGCATTTT
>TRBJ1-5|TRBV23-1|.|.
CASSHCRDMRGYQPQHF
TGCGCCAGCAGTCACTGCCGGGACATGCGGGGATATCAGCCCCAGCATTTT
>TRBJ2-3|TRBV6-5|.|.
CASRLGGPTDTQYF
TGTGCCAGCAGGCTCGGGGGACCCACAGATACGCAGTATTTT
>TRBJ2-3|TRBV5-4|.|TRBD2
CASRTSRGGHTDTQYF
TGTGCCAGCAGGACTTCCCGCGGGGGGCACACAGATACGCAGTATTTT